Below, one T cell receptor (beta chain) is given with its context. The data were produced by immunoSEQ multiplex PCR, yet TCRdb's version contains in-frame clones alone and is incomplete. The sample holds 150,000 or so clones; about 87% are singletons and the top ten take 5.5% to 7%. This record comes from a study of cytomegalovirus exposure and HLA in healthy donors. The CDR3 consists of 17 residues. Unmatched junction bases numbered 10, after V lost 5 bases and J lost 3 bases. Germline values: CDR1 LNHDA, CDR2 SQIVND (reference sequence). The chain combines TRBV19 with TRBJ2-3, with TRBD2 matching 11 bases. The TCR comes from a woman between 25 and 40 years old in good health and CMV-seropositive. Sequences were obtained from PBMCs. As DNA, the CDR3 is TGTGCCAGTAGTTCGTGGCCGCTAGCGGGAGGAACAGATACGCAGTATTTT. Translating gives CASSSWPLAGGTDTQYF.